A single T cell receptor (beta chain) is shown here with its context. Sequenced by immunoSEQ multiplex PCR; TCRdb stores in-frame clones only, minus some. Of 150,000 to 200,000 clones detected, around 90% appear once; the ten largest clones hold over 1.5%. The V gene's germline CDR1 is MDHEN and CDR2 SYDVKM. The V and J ends lost 4 bases and 1 base, in that order; junction bases with no gene match: 8. The CDR3 has 16 residues. This sample stems from a study of control samples from healthy donors and cancer patients. The chain couples TRBV28 to TRBJ2-3; 7 nucleotides match TRBD2. The sequenced material came from blood. The receptor was derived from a man aged 18 to 29 in good health. The CDR3 protein is CASSSLLGGGTDTQYF. The DNA for the CDR3 is TGTGCCAGCAGTTCTCTACTGGGAGGGGGCACAGATACGCAGTATTTT.